The clone carrying this T cell receptor beta chain came up a few times. Antigen unknown. The source of the sample is a study of beta chain features in type 1 diabetes. Expressed TCRB transcripts were sequenced because the entire RNA isolate underwent reverse transcription. Naive, central memory and regulatory T cell samples averaged roughly 3.5 million immunoSEQ reads each. Clones were sequenced by immunoSEQ multiplex PCR, and TCRdb holds only the in-frame ones, with some missing. Found here are about 340,000 clones, around 9.7% of them singletons; the top ten hold more than 0.8%. With 6 bases clipped from V and 5 bases from J, the junction kept 7 bases outside the gene matches. The V gene's germline CDR1 is SQVTM and CDR2 ANQGSEA. The CDR3 loop spans 13 amino acids. Study-wide points: HLA influence on TCRB rearrangement stayed unresolved here. Moderately but significantly shorter TCRB CDR3s were found in Type 1 diabetes patients in all four CD4+ subsets.

This TCR was sampled from a man younger than 40 with type 1 diabetes. Source material: central memory CD4+ T cells from blood. This chain uses TRBV29-1 with TRBJ2-7, with TRBD2 matching over 10 bases. CDR3 region: CSVMTSGSHEQYF. The CDR3 bases are TGCAGCGTAATGACTAGCGGGTCCCACGAGCAGTACTTC.